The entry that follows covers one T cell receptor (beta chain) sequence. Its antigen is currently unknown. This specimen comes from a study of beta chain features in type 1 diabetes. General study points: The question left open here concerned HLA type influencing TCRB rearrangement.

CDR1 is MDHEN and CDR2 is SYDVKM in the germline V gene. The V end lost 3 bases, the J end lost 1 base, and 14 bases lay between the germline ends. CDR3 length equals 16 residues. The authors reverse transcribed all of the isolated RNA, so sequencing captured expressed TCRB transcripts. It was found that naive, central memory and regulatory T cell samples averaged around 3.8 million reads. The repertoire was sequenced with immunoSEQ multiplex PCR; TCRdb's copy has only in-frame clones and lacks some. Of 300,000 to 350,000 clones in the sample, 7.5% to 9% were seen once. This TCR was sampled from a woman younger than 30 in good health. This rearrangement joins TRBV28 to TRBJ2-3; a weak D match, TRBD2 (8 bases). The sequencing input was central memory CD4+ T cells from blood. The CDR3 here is CASSFGTAGGTDTQYF. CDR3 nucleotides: TGTGCCAGCAGTTTTGGGACAGCGGGAGGCACAGATACGCAGTATTTT.